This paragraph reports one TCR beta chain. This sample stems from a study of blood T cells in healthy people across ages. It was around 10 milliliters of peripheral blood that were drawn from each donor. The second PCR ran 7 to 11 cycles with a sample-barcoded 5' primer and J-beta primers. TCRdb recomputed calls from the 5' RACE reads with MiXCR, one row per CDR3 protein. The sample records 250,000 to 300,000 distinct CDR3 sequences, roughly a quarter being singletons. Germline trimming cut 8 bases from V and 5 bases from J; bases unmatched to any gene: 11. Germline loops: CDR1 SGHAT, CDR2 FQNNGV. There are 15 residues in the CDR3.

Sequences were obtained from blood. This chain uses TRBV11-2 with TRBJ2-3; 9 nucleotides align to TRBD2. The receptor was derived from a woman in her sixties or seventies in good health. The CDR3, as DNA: TGTGCCAGCTCCCAGCTAGCGGGAAGCCAAGATACGCAGTATTTT. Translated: CASSQLAGSQDTQYF.